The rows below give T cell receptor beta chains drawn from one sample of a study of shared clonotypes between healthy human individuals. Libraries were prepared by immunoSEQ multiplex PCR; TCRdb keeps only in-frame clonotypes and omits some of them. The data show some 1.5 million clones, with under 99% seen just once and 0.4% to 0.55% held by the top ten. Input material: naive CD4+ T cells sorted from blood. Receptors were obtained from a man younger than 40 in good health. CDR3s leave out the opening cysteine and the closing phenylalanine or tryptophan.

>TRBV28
ASRGGGPQKTQY
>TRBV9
ASSPGTSGFYEQY
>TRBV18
ASSPPSGLAGNEQF
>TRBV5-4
ASFNRSNTGELF
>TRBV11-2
ASSWDREDTEAF
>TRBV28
ASQNPPGGQETQY
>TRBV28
ASSFAGDYYEQY
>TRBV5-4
ASSLVGTPNTEAF
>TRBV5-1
ASSSLGEDTQY
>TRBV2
ASRQGDTGELF
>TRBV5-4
ASSQGLAGITYEQY
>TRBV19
ASSSLTKQGAYGYT
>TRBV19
ASSSPGTSGRGNSYNEQF
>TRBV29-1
SVDGAF
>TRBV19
ASSNRVGADNQPQH
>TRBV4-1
ASSQVRLSTDTQY
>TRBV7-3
ASSPDSDTQY
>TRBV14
ASSLDRGDTQY
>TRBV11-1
ASSPPGRTEAF
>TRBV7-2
ASSYPGGPWQY
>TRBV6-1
ASRGRYNEQF
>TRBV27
ASSFRGTSGRAAETQY
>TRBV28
ASSTGRSYEQY
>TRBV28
ASSTGITEAF
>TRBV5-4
ASSPRESGGGEQY
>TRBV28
ASSDLLGQGTF
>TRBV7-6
ASSPNPNQPQH
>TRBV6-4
ASRETAPGTGNTIY
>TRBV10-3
AISELAGAYEQY
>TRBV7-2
ASSLAPAAF
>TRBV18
ASSLSWVNPEAF
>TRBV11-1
ASSSKRTGKAF
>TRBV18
ASSLNSGRYNEQF
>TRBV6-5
ASSLAGLDYNEQF
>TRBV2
ASSPGLPIYEQY
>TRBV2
ASSEGRVINQPQH
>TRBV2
ASSALLAGTSEQF
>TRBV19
ASSLRQRTDTQY
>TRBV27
ASRHGDRGNQPQH
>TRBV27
ASSSVQDTDTQY
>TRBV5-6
ASTRTSGHEQF
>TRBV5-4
ASSASRTGTQETQY
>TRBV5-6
ASSLFGTENEKLF
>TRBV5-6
ASNHVGPNTGELF
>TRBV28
ASTPSGNLLTDTQY